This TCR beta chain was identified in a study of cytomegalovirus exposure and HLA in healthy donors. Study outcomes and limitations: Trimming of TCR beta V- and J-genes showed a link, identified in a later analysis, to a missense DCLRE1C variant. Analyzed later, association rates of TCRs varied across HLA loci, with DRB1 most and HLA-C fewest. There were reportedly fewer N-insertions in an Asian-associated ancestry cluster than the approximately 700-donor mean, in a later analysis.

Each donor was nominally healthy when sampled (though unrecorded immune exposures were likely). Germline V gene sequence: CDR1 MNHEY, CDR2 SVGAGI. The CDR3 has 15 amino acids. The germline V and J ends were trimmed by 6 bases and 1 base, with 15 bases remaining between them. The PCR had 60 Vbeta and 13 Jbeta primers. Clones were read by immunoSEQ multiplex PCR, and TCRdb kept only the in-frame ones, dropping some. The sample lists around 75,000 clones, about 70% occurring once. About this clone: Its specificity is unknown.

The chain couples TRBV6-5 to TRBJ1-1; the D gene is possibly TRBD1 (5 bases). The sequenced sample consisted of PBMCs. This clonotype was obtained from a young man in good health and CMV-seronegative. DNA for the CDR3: TGTGCCAGCAGGCCTATACAGGAAACGAACACTGAAGCTTTCTTT. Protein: CASRPIQETNTEAFF.